These 29 T cell receptor beta chains were all obtained from the same sample, sequenced in a study of beta chain features in type 1 diabetes. The isolated RNA, all of it, was reverse transcribed, so expressed TCRB transcripts were what got sequenced. Only in-frame clones appear in the TCRdb table, and some are missing; sequencing was by immunoSEQ multiplex PCR. The sample records 850,000 to 900,000 clones, 17% being singletons. Sample: naive CD4+ T cells from blood. These receptor sequences come from a woman under 30 in good health.

DNA of the CDR3: TGTGCCAGCTCACCACCTAGCGGGCCCTCTCGGGAGCAGTACTTC. Translated: CASSPPSGPSREQYF. The chain joins TRBV18 to TRBJ2-7, with 7 bases identical to TRBD2. The CDR3 runs to 15 residues. Trimming took 0 bases from V and 7 from J; bases not matched to a gene: 9. Per the germline V gene, CDR1 is KGHSH and CDR2 is LQKENI.

The chain combines TRBV27 with TRBJ2-7; D is ambiguous. The length of the CDR3 is 12 residues. Germline loops: CDR1 MNHEY, CDR2 SMNVEV (reference sequence). Trimming removed 3 bases from V and 3 bases from J, with 6 bases in between. CDR3 residues: CASSFFYYEQYF. The CDR3 DNA reads TGTGCCAGCAGTTTCTTTTACTACGAGCAGTACTTC.

This clone was recorded a few times. V usage is TRBV4-1 and J usage is TRBJ2-1; 14 nucleotides align to TRBD2. Per the germline V gene, CDR1 is MGHRA and CDR2 is YSYEKL. V lost 0 bases, J lost 6 bases, and 7 bases stayed unmatched. The CDR3 is 18 amino acids. CDR3 amino acids: CASSQDATSGRASNEQFF. CDR3 nucleotide sequence: TGCGCCAGCAGCCAAGATGCGACTAGCGGGAGGGCCAGCAATGAGCAGTTCTTC.

This sequence joins TRBV6-5 and TRBJ2-3; D is undetermined. V was shortened by 0 bases and J by 1 base, with 8 bases between the two germline ends. This CDR3 contains 15 residues. Per germline, CDR1 MNHEY and CDR2 SVGAGI. CDR3 DNA: TGTGCCAGCAGTTACTCGGGGTTGGGCACAGATACGCAGTATTTT. Protein: CASSYSGLGTDTQYF.

The chain couples TRBV15 to TRBJ2-1, with TRBD2 identical over 9 bases. V gave up 3 bases and J gave up 7 bases; unmatched junction bases: 10. The CDR3 length is 16 residues. Germline lookup yields CDR1 LNHNV and CDR2 YYDKDF (reference sequence). CDR3 coding DNA: TGTGCCACCAGCAGGACAAGGACTAGCGCGAGGAATGAGCAGTTCTTC. Its translation: CATSRTRTSARNEQFF.

This clone showed up just a few times. The chain carries TRBV7-9 and TRBJ2-7; D ambiguous. With 5 bases removed from V and 3 bases from J, the gap between germline ends came to 17 bases. Germline-derived CDR1 and CDR2 are SEHNR and FQNEAQ (reference sequence). This CDR3 has 15 residues. CDR3 DNA: TGTGCCAGCAGCCCGAAGGACCGATCGGACTACGAGCAGTACTTC. Its protein product is CASSPKDRSDYEQYF. The full variable domain, its missing parts supplied by reference TRBV7-9 and TRBJ2-7, is DTGVSQNPRHKITKRGQNVTFRCDPISEHNRLYWYRQTLGQGPEFLTYFQNEAQLEKSRLLSDRFSAERPKGSFSTLEIQRTEQGDSAMYLCASSPKDRSDYEQYFGPGTRLTVT.

The CDR3: CASSLGGKQYF. Written as DNA, the CDR3 is TGTGCCAGCAGCTTAGGAGGGAAGCAGTACTTC. V gene TRBV7-9 combines with J gene TRBJ2-7; D is perhaps TRBD2 (5 bases). The CDR3 runs 11 residues. The V end was cut by 1 base, the J end by 8 bases, with 6 bases between. Germline lookup yields CDR1 SEHNR and CDR2 FQNEAQ (reference sequence).

This clone was counted a few times. The chain has TRBV12-5 and TRBJ2-2, with 9 nucleotides matching TRBD2. Trimming cost V 2 bases and J 4 bases; bases outside gene matches: 5. This CDR3 is 16 amino acids long. The germline gives CDR1 LGHNT, CDR2 FRNRAP. CDR3 loop: CASGLISGSFTGELFF. The CDR3 nucleotides read TGTGCTAGTGGTTTGATTAGCGGGAGCTTCACCGGGGAGCTGTTTTTT.

This clone has a handful of counts. The chain couples TRBV2 to TRBJ1-2; a possible D gene is TRBD1 (5 bases). V lost 0 bases and J lost 5, with 25 bases in between. Germline CDR1 is SNHLY and CDR2 is FYNNEI. The CDR3 is 19 amino acids. The CDR3 protein is CASSEALPGSREAKYGYTF. The CDR3 DNA reads TGTGCCAGCAGTGAAGCGCTTCCCGGGTCCAGGGAAGCAAAATATGGCTACACCTTC.

The chain links TRBV11-1 to TRBJ2-1, with D hard to call. This CDR3 spans 15 amino acids. V was cut by 3 bases and J by 0 bases, with 9 bases left in between. The germline V gene encodes CDR1 SGHAT and CDR2 FQDESV (reference sequence). CDR3 region: CASSFFLSSYNEQFF. The CDR3 coding sequence is TGTGCCAGCAGCTTCTTTCTCAGCTCCTACAATGAGCAGTTCTTC.

The gene calls are TRBV27 and TRBJ2-1; 9 nucleotides agree with TRBD2. J gave up 11 bases and V 5 bases, and 16 bases lay outside the gene matches. Germline V gene sequence: CDR1 MNHEY, CDR2 SMNVEV (reference sequence). CDR3 length equals 16 residues. CDR3 in amino acids: CASSPRTKGTSRKQFF. CDR3 sequence (DNA): TGTGCCAGCAGTCCGCGAACAAAAGGGACTAGCCGCAAGCAGTTCTTC.

This clone has more than one count but fewer than ten. The genes are TRBV6-1 and TRBJ2-2, with D possibly matching TRBD2 (6 bases). From germline, CDR1 is MNHNS and CDR2 SASEGT. The CDR3 totals 16 residues. Trimming removed 4 bases from V and 2 bases from J, with 14 bases in between. The chain's CDR3 is CASSVRRRGNTGELFF. In nucleotides, the CDR3 is TGTGCCAGCAGTGTTCGGAGGAGGGGAAACACCGGGGAGCTGTTTTTT.

The chain links TRBV7-9 to TRBJ2-1; 11 bases align to TRBD2. Germline CDR1 and CDR2: SEHNR and FQNEAQ (reference sequence). V was clipped by 5 bases and J by 0 bases; unmatched bases: 6. The CDR3 is made up of 17 amino acids. CDR3 bases: TGTGCCAGCAGCGGTAGCGGGAGGGCCGGCTCCTACAATGAGCAGTTCTTC. It encodes CASSGSGRAGSYNEQFF.

The chain has TRBV7-9 and TRBJ1-2; the D gene is possibly TRBD1 (5 bases). Germline V lookup: CDR1 SEHNR, CDR2 FQNEAQ (reference sequence). V lost 5 bases and J lost 4, with 11 bases in between. The CDR3 loop spans 13 amino acids. The DNA for the CDR3 is TGTGCCAGCAGCCCCAGAGGGACCTATGGCTACACCTTC. Translated, it gives CASSPRGTYGYTF.

CDR3 protein: CASSLTGQGAWGYTF. As DNA, the CDR3 is TGTGCCAGCAGCTTAACGGGACAGGGGGCTTGGGGCTACACCTTC. The rearrangement uses TRBV7-8 and TRBJ1-2; 12 bases line up with TRBD1. Germline V CDR1 and CDR2: SGHVS, FQNEAQ. Unmatched junction bases numbered 6, after V lost 2 bases and J lost 8 bases. The CDR3 contains 15 residues.

This clone was counted a few times. The chain employs TRBV7-2 and TRBJ2-7; D is undetermined. The CDR3 extends over 15 amino acids. From germline, CDR1 is SGHTA and CDR2 FQGNSA. Trimming left V 0 bases short and J 0 bases short, with 9 bases between. The chain's CDR3 is CASSLATSSSYEQYF. The CDR3 bases are TGTGCCAGCAGCTTAGCGACCTCCAGCTCCTACGAGCAGTACTTC.

This clone has a handful of counts. The chain links TRBV5-1 to TRBJ2-5; D is perhaps TRBD2 (6 bases). The CDR3 is made up of 14 amino acids. Per germline, CDR1 SGHRS and CDR2 YFSETQ. The ends were cut back, 0 bases at V and 3 bases at J, with 9 bases in the middle. As DNA, the CDR3 is TGCGCCAGCAGCTTGGCGGGCGGGGAAGAGACCCAGTACTTC. Translating gives CASSLAGGEETQYF.

There are a few counts of this clone. The chain combines TRBV6-5 with TRBJ2-1, with 10 nucleotides matching TRBD2. Germline-derived CDR1 and CDR2 are MNHEY and SVGAGI. The CDR3 extends over 15 amino acids. With V trimmed by 0 bases and J by 8 bases, 4 bases remained unmatched. This CDR3 reads CASSYSASGSYEQFF. DNA of the CDR3: TGTGCCAGCAGTTACTCGGCTAGCGGGAGTTATGAGCAGTTCTTC.

The J gene is TRBJ1-5, the V gene TRBV28; weak D call: TRBD1 (5 bases). V was clipped by 2 bases and J by 5 bases, with 13 bases between them. The CDR3 contains 15 residues. Germline V CDR1 and CDR2: MDHEN, SYDVKM. In nucleotides, the CDR3 is TGTGCCAGCAGTTTAGGCCAGGGTAGATATCAGCCCCAGCATTTT. It is translated as CASSLGQGRYQPQHF.

V and J are TRBV27 and TRBJ2-4, with 11 bases that match TRBD1. The germline gives CDR1 MNHEY, CDR2 SMNVEV (reference sequence). V shed 4 bases and J 8 bases; nucleotides not matched to a gene: 10. The CDR3 is 16 amino acids. CDR3 region: CASSSDIRTGGDIQYF. The DNA of the CDR3 is TGTGCCAGCAGTTCAGATATCCGGACAGGGGGCGACATTCAGTACTTC.

This clone was seen a handful of times. This rearrangement joins TRBV7-9 to TRBJ2-5, with D possibly matching TRBD1 (5 bases). The CDR3 consists of 15 residues. Germline V gene lookup returns CDR1 SEHNR and CDR2 FQNEAQ (reference sequence). V was clipped by 2 bases and J by 3 bases, with 13 bases between them. The CDR3 spells CASSLTWLREETQYF. As DNA, the CDR3 is TGTGCCAGCAGCTTAACCTGGCTCAGGGAAGAGACCCAGTACTTC.

This clone was observed a handful of times. The rearrangement uses TRBV6-1 and TRBJ1-1, with 8 positions matching TRBD1. Germline values: CDR1 MNHNS, CDR2 SASEGT. CDR3 length: 13 residues. V lost 9 bases, J lost 2 bases, and 5 bases stayed unmatched. In DNA form, the CDR3 reads TGTGCCAGTCCGGGACAGGCAAACACTGAAGCTTTCTTT. Amino acids: CASPGQANTEAFF.

This clone was seen a handful of times. The chain employs TRBV27 and TRBJ2-5; 7 bases fit TRBD2. Germline V gene lookup returns CDR1 MNHEY and CDR2 SMNVEV (reference sequence). CDR3 size: 13 residues. V shed 4 bases and J 4 bases; nucleotides not matched to a gene: 3. CDR3 amino acids: CASSWWGGETQYF. As DNA, the CDR3 is TGTGCCAGCAGTTGGTGGGGGGGAGAGACCCAGTACTTC.

There are a few counts of this clone. This chain joins TRBV6-6 and TRBJ2-1; the D gene is possibly TRBD2 (5 bases). From germline, CDR1 is MNHNY and CDR2 SVGAGI (reference sequence). The CDR3 spans 14 residues. V lost 9 bases and J 0 bases, leaving 12 bases between the germline ends. The CDR3 sequence: CASKGAPSYNEQFF. Here the CDR3 DNA reads TGTGCCAGTAAGGGAGCCCCCTCCTACAATGAGCAGTTCTTC.

Comment on this clone: Other DNA sequences in this specimen translate into the identical CDR3. This chain joins TRBV5-1 and TRBJ2-7; perhaps D is TRBD1 or TRBD2 (5 bases each). The CDR3 is 16 amino acids. The germline V gene encodes CDR1 SGHRS and CDR2 YFSETQ. Trimming left V 0 bases short and J 1 base short, with 14 bases between. CDR3 sequence (DNA): TGCGCCAGCAGCTTGGACGGGGACGGAGTATCCTACGAGCAGTACTTC. Amino acid sequence: CASSLDGDGVSYEQYF.

This clone was seen a handful of times. This rearrangement joins TRBV6-1 to TRBJ1-4, with D tentatively TRBD1 (6 bases). Germline CDR1 and CDR2: MNHNS and SASEGT. CDR3 length: 13 residues. V was trimmed by 6 bases and J by 8 bases, leaving 13 bases between them. The CDR3 loop is CASSPLRGEKLFF. In DNA form, the CDR3 reads TGTGCCAGCAGCCCCCTCAGGGGAGAAAAACTGTTTTTT.

In this sample, this clone turned up a few times. V is TRBV28 and J is TRBJ2-2, with 7 nucleotides matching TRBD1. The V and J ends lost 11 bases and 1 base, in that order; junction bases with no gene match: 4. This CDR3 spans 13 amino acids. Per the germline V gene, CDR1 is MDHEN and CDR2 is SYDVKM. The CDR3 DNA reads TGTGCCGGCCGACAGGGGAACACCGGGGAGCTGTTTTTT. This translates into CAGRQGNTGELFF.

This chain connects TRBV10-3 to TRBJ2-1; the match to TRBD2 covers 8 bases. CDR3 length equals 16 residues. CDR1 is ENHRY and CDR2 is SYGVKD in the germline V gene. With 4 bases clipped from V and 5 bases from J, the junction kept 10 bases outside the gene matches. CDR3 sequence (DNA): TGTGCCATCAGTGGGTTCGGCGGGAGGAAGGACAATGAGCAGTTCTTC. It encodes CAISGFGGRKDNEQFF.

CDR3 sequence reads: CATSSRGQGEKLFF. The CDR3 nucleotides are TGTGCCACCAGCTCCCGGGGTCAGGGTGAAAAACTGTTTTTT. The chain employs TRBV15 and TRBJ1-4; the D gene is possibly TRBD1 (5 bases). This CDR3 is 14 amino acids long. Trimming left V 5 bases short and J 7 bases short, with 14 bases between. Germline loops: CDR1 LNHNV, CDR2 YYDKDF (reference sequence).